This T cell receptor (beta chain) was found in a study of post-analysis software for immune sequencing data (dated by TCRdb to the mid-2010s). Context from the whole study: The recorded disease courses included relapsing-remitting, secondary progressive and progressive-relapsing multiple sclerosis, and some patients had no subtype annotation. The patient repertoires were compared against approximately ten previously published healthy control repertoires obtained from donors aged 6 to 25 years. A subset of samples was prepared in parallel using single-end sample barcoding, then pooled and co-amplified after Illumina adapter ligation. Overall results and qualifications from the work: A handful of TRBV segments, including TRBV5-6, TRBV5-1 and TRBV20-1, were significantly more frequent in patients than controls. The control group was slightly older than the multiple sclerosis patient group. Normalized Chao1 diversity was significantly lower in multiple sclerosis patients than controls, suggesting substantial peripheral T-cell clonal expansion. Direct clustering with F measure revealed strong co-clustering of samples prepared in the same batch, which led to a batch-effect correction.

To demonstrate the VDJtools post-analysis software, TCR beta repertoires were profiled from the peripheral blood of more than ten young patients with multiple sclerosis. Multiple sclerosis patients were children and adolescents aged 6 to 15 years. As regards this clonotype: Its antigen has not been determined. One base away there is no much larger clone; base qualities are not given.

Libraries were constructed by PCR. Data came from an Illumina HiSeq 2500. To reduce PCR and sequencing biases, unique molecular identifiers were built into the TCR beta cDNA libraries. Every 1 to 10 million input T cells yielded approximately 500,000 cDNA molecules, meaning each molecule approximated one T cell. Patient libraries were prepared and sequenced with the same protocol used for the earlier healthy control dataset. Samples belonging to the same batch were prepared together, multiplexed and sequenced on a shared HiSeq lane. Per the authors' processing: MIGEC was used to process the raw barcoded reads, and molecular identifier groups with only a single read were discarded before consensus assembly and CDR3 extraction. Clonotype tables were post-analysed with VDJtools, normalizing diversity by down-sampling all datasets to the smallest sample size. To correct batch-related cross-sample contamination, repertoire overlap clustering matched CDR3 amino acid sequences but not nucleotide sequences. In TCRdb, the public reads were trimmed at Q25 with fastp and aligned with MiXCR, with productive beta chains retained. Under each unique CDR3 protein, matching rows form one entry showing the most common genes and DNA. Clone size and V and J calls follow TCRdb, not the original study. The sample yields roughly 670,000 distinct CDR3 sequences; over 45% were counted once. Approximately 10% of the sample lies in the top ten.

The germline V gene specifies MGHRA as CDR1 and YSYEKL as CDR2. CDR3 length: 15 amino acids, cysteine to phenylalanine. Left in the record is the CDR3 DNA by itself, 45 bases read in frame from the first base. Here V drops 2 bases and J drops 1 base, and the junction holds 4 bases not matched to any gene. Specimen: blood. Recombination linked TRBV4-1 to TRBJ1-2, with 7 junctional bases fitting TRBD1. The receptor's source is a girl under 10 years old with multiple sclerosis. The DNA is TGCGCCAGCAGCCAAATCTACAGGGGTAACTATGGCTACACCTTC. Translation gives CASSQIYRGNYGYTF.